The next 17 T cell receptor beta chains were all read from a single sample in a study of response to subunit inactivated influenza vaccine. TCRdb ran MiXCR on the RT-PCR reads and lists one entry per CDR3 protein. The sample contains some 180,000 distinct CDR3 sequences, 7.5% to 10% of which appear only once. The specimen was non-naive T cells sorted from PBMCs, collected on the day of vaccination. The receptors derive from a man aged 50 to 59 who received an inactivated influenza vaccine.

This clonotype was detected ten times or more. The chain combines TRBV12-3 or TRBV12-4 with TRBJ1-4; unclear D gene. The V end was cut by 5 bases, the J end by 7 bases, with 11 bases between. This CDR3 comprises 13 residues. CDR3 nucleotides: TGTGCCAGCAGTCCCAGTGCTTTTGAAAAACTGTTTTTT. Translating it yields CASSPSAFEKLFF.

This clonotype was picked up a small number of times. The rearrangement uses TRBV7-9 and TRBJ1-1; the match to TRBD1 covers 7 bases. Germline V gives CDR1 SEHNR, CDR2 FQNEAQ (reference sequence). The CDR3 is made up of 14 amino acids. The V segment lost 5 bases and the J segment 1 base; nucleotides outside the gene matches: 4. CDR3 nucleotide sequence: TGTGCCAGCAGCATTCGGACAGGGAACACTGAAGCTTTCTTT. Amino acids: CASSIRTGNTEAFF.

V usage is TRBV20-1 and J usage is TRBJ1-1, with TRBD1 matching 7 bases. With V trimmed by 3 bases and J by 6 bases, 7 bases remained unmatched. The CDR3 is made up of 13 amino acids. Germline loops: CDR1 DFQATT, CDR2 SNEGSKA (reference sequence). Here the CDR3 DNA reads TGCAGTGCTAGTAGGGGACAGCATCCTGAAGCTTTCTTT. It encodes CSASRGQHPEAFF.

This clonotype was counted at least ten times. V is TRBV5-1 and J is TRBJ2-2, with D hard to call. Germline CDR1 SGHRS, CDR2 YFSETQ. The germline V and J ends were trimmed by 0 bases and 3 bases, with 12 bases remaining between them. The CDR3 consists of 16 residues. The DNA for the CDR3 is TGCGCCAGCAGCTTGGCGATCCTTAGGGACACCGGGGAGCTGTTTTTT. Translated: CASSLAILRDTGELFF.

This clonotype was picked up many times. The gene calls are TRBV7-2 and TRBJ2-1, with TRBD1 matching 7 bases. The CDR3 runs to 18 residues. The junction had 12 bases not matched to a gene; V was cut back by 0 bases and J by 4 bases. Germline CDR1 is SGHTA and CDR2 is FQGNSA. CDR3 loop: CASSLARLNRGRYNEQFF. The CDR3 DNA reads TGTGCCAGCAGCTTAGCACGGCTAAACAGGGGCCGATACAATGAGCAGTTCTTC.

In its sample, this clonotype was seen a few times. One junction end disagrees with the germline gene, perhaps due to a read error. The gene calls are TRBV11-2 and TRBJ2-5; 15 nucleotides line up with TRBD2. This CDR3 spans 19 amino acids. CDR1 is SGHAT and CDR2 is FQNNGV in the germline V gene. The CDR3 DNA sequence: TGTGCCAGCAGCTTAAGCCTGGGACTAGCGGGGGGCCGCCAAGGGACCCAGTACTTC. It encodes CASSLSLGLAGGRQGTQYF.

In this sample, this clonotype turned up a few times. DNA of the CDR3: TGTGCCAGCAGGCTAGCGGGGCAGGGCTCCTACAATGAGCAGTTCTTC. This sequence encodes CASRLAGQGSYNEQFF. The chain is built from TRBV6-1 and TRBJ2-1; 9 bases match TRBD2. The CDR3 is 16 amino acids. The V and J ends lost 6 bases and 0 bases, in that order; junction bases with no gene match: 6. Per germline, CDR1 MNHNS and CDR2 SASEGT.

In this sample, this clonotype turned up many times. CDR3 amino acids: CSVDDGASGYTF. CDR3 coding DNA: TGCAGCGTTGATGATGGGGCAAGCGGCTACACCTTC. The chain recombines TRBV29-1 with TRBJ1-2; D might be TRBD1 (5 bases). This CDR3 contains 12 residues. Trimming removed 3 bases at V and 8 bases at J, with 13 bases between. Germline CDR1 and CDR2: SQVTM and ANQGSEA.

In DNA, the CDR3 is TGTGCCAGCAGTTTTCAGGGGCGAGGGTACAATGAGCAGTTCTTC. Encoded protein: CASSFQGRGYNEQFF. The rearrangement uses TRBV6-2 or TRBV6-3 and TRBJ2-1; a weak D match, TRBD1 (6 bases). Germline CDR1 MNHEY, CDR2 SVGEGT. This CDR3 has 15 amino acids. V was clipped by 4 bases and J by 4 bases, with 14 bases between them.

This clonotype was observed many times. The gene calls are TRBV4-1 and TRBJ2-3; D is ambiguous. This CDR3 contains 16 residues. Trimming removed 0 bases at V and 6 bases at J, with 16 bases between. The germline gives CDR1 MGHRA, CDR2 YSYEKL. The CDR3 loop reads CASSQDIPTPWDTQYF. The CDR3 DNA follows: TGCGCCAGCAGCCAAGATATACCCACCCCGTGGGATACGCAGTATTTT.

The chain links TRBV3-1 to TRBJ2-5; the D call may be TRBD1 or TRBD2 (5 bases each). Per germline, CDR1 LGHDT and CDR2 YNNKEL (reference sequence). V was shortened by 4 bases and J by 4 bases, with 19 bases between the two germline ends. The CDR3 contains 16 residues. The DNA for the CDR3 is TGTGCCAGCAGCCCGAGTCAGTTAAGGGACCGAGAGACCCAGTACTTC. Amino acid sequence: CASSPSQLRDRETQYF.

CDR3 nucleotides: TGTGCCATCACAGGGGGCCGGGACTATGGCTACACCTTC. This codes for CAITGGRDYGYTF. The chain links TRBV6-2 or TRBV6-3 to TRBJ1-2, with 9 bases that match TRBD1. This CDR3 spans 13 amino acids. The V segment lost 10 bases and the J segment 3 bases; nucleotides outside the gene matches: 6. Germline CDR1 and CDR2: MNHEY and SVGEGT.

This clonotype appeared once. The rearrangement uses TRBV5-4 and TRBJ2-1, with a weak D call TRBD2 (5 bases). This CDR3 contains 15 residues. With 3 bases removed from V and 1 base from J, the gap between germline ends came to 11 bases. Per the germline V gene, CDR1 is SGHNT and CDR2 is YYREEE (reference sequence). CDR3 region: CASSSGLRSYNEQFF. The CDR3 nucleotides are TGTGCCAGCAGCTCCGGACTGAGATCCTACAATGAGCAGTTCTTC.

This clonotype was recorded many times. CDR3 nucleotides: TGTGCCAGCAGTTTCGAGGCGGGGGGCATCACAGATACGCAGTATTTT. Protein product: CASSFEAGGITDTQYF. This chain connects TRBV28 to TRBJ2-3; 8 nucleotides agree with TRBD2. This CDR3 is built from 16 residues. The V gene's germline CDR1 is MDHEN and CDR2 SYDVKM. V was pared by 3 bases and J by 2 bases, with 7 bases of the junction left unmatched.

The chain joins TRBV28 to TRBJ1-4; possibly TRBD1 for D (6 bases). The CDR3 is made up of 14 amino acids. The V end was cut by 7 bases, the J end by 8 bases, with 17 bases between. Germline CDR1 and CDR2: MDHEN and SYDVKM. CDR3 loop: CASTLTGKYEKLFF. DNA for the CDR3: TGTGCCAGCACCCTCACAGGGAAGTACGAAAAACTGTTTTTT.

The chain couples TRBV12-3 or TRBV12-4 to TRBJ2-7, with D possibly being TRBD1 or TRBD2 (5 bases each). V gave up 8 bases and J gave up 2 bases, with 7 bases separating them. CDR3 size: 11 residues. CDR3 coding DNA: TGTGCCAGCGGGACGGCCTACGAGCAGTACTTC. It encodes CASGTAYEQYF.

The chain employs TRBV20-1 and TRBJ2-6; D not certain. The V end lost 6 bases, the J end lost 0 bases, and 9 bases lay between the germline ends. The V gene's germline CDR1 is DFQATT and CDR2 SNEGSKA (reference sequence). The CDR3 is made up of 14 amino acids. The CDR3 protein is CSARTISGANVLTF. CDR3 nucleotides: TGCAGTGCGCGGACCATCTCTGGGGCCAACGTCCTGACTTTC.